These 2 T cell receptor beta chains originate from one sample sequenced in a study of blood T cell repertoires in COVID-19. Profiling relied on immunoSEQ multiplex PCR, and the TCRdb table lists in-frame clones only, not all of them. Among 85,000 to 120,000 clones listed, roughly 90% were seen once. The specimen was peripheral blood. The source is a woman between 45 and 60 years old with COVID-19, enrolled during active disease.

The CDR3 loop reads CASSPKREGGYTF. DNA of the CDR3: TGTGCCAGCAGCCCCAAGAGGGAGGGTGGCTACACCTTC. The J gene is TRBJ1-2, the V gene TRBV7-3; D is uncertain. The CDR3 is 13 residues long. Germline loops: CDR1 SGHTA, CDR2 FQGTGA. V lost 5 bases to trimming and J lost 7 bases, with 14 bases between them.

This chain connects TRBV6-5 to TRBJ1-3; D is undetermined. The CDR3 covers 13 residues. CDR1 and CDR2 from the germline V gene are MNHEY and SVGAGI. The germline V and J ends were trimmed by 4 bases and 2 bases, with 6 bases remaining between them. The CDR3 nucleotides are TGTGCCAGCAGTTTGAGGGCTGGAAACACCATATATTTT. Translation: CASSLRAGNTIYF.